These 11 T cell receptor beta chains originate from one sample sequenced in a study of T cells in Graves' hyperthyroidism and ophthalmopathy. Amplification yielded TCR beta CDR3 regions, with RNA transcripts as the source. The TCR CDR3 first-round RT-PCR relied on the HTBI primer set. TCRdb itself ran the multiplex PCR reads through MiXCR, one entry per CDR3 protein. Altogether hundreds of thousands of distinct CDR3 sequences are present, around 21% being singletons, with the ten largest covering approximately 30%. Sequencing input: blood. The receptor set was obtained from a man aged 25 to 45 with Graves' ophthalmopathy.

This clonotype was seen repeatedly, ten times or more. The gene calls are TRBV2 and TRBJ1-1; TRBD1 matches 9 bases. Unmatched junction bases numbered 8, after V lost 6 bases and J lost 0 bases. The CDR3 totals 16 residues. Germline lookup yields CDR1 SNHLY and CDR2 FYNNEI. CDR3 nucleotide sequence: TGTGCCAGCAGCATTAGGACAGGGGAAATGAACACTGAAGCTTTCTTT. It codes for CASSIRTGEMNTEAFF.

This clonotype was detected many times. J is TRBJ1-1 and V is TRBV18; no reliable D call. The CDR3 spans 13 residues. Between the trimmed V and J ends, which lost 1 base and 5 bases, there was a span of 8 bases. From germline, CDR1 is KGHSH and CDR2 LQKENI. CDR3 nucleotide sequence: TGTGCCAGCTCACCACAGGGTGGGACTGAAGCTTTCTTT. Translated, it gives CASSPQGGTEAFF.

CDR3 sequence: CASSQERTSGQETQYF. CDR3 nucleotide sequence: TGTGCCAGCAGCCAAGAGCGGACTAGCGGCCAAGAGACCCAGTACTTC. The chain links TRBV3-1 to TRBJ2-5, with 10 bases that match TRBD2. This CDR3 is built from 16 residues. The junction had 2 bases not matched to a gene; V was cut back by 0 bases and J by 1 base. Germline CDR1 LGHDT, CDR2 YNNKEL (reference sequence).

This clonotype was found a few times. CDR3 bases: TGCGCCAGCAGCTTGGGGGACTCGAAGCAGTTCTTC. Amino acids: CASSLGDSKQFF. V gene TRBV5-1 combines with J gene TRBJ2-1; perhaps TRBD2 as D (6 bases). Deletions cut 0 bases from V and 11 bases from J, with 9 bases between. This CDR3 is 12 amino acids long. The germline V gene has CDR1 SGHRS and CDR2 YFSETQ.

The chain links TRBV30 to TRBJ1-3; 7 bases match TRBD1. The CDR3 is 16 amino acids. Germline V gene lookup returns CDR1 GTSNPN and CDR2 SVGIG (reference sequence). V was pared by 0 bases and J by 1 base, with 6 bases of the junction left unmatched. For the CDR3, the DNA is TGTGCCTGGAGTGTACGTAAGACAGGGTCTGGAAACACCATATATTTT. This sequence encodes CAWSVRKTGSGNTIYF.

The V gene is TRBV14, the J gene TRBJ1-5; weak D call: TRBD1 (5 bases). Trimming pared 3 bases from V and 7 bases from J, leaving 28 bases between. Looked up from germline, CDR1 is SGHDN and CDR2 is FVKESK. This CDR3 has 19 amino acids. CDR3 sequence reads: CASSHKRRSFEGENQPQHF. For the CDR3, the DNA is TGTGCCAGCAGCCATAAAAGGAGAAGCTTTGAAGGGGAAAACCAGCCCCAGCATTTT. Using reference TRBV14 and TRBJ1-5 for the parts outside the CDR3, the full variable domain is EAGVTQFPSHSVIEKGQTVTLRCDPISGHDNLYWYRRVMGKEIKFLLHFVKESKQDESGMPNNRFLAERTGGTYSTLKVQPAELEDSGVYFCASSHKRRSFEGENQPQHFGDGTRLSIL.

This clonotype has ten or more counts. The rearrangement links TRBV7-3 to TRBJ2-1; a weak D match, TRBD1 (6 bases). Trimming stripped 4 bases from V and 4 bases from J, with 11 bases between. The CDR3 sequence is 14 residues long. In germline, CDR1 is SGHTA, CDR2 FQGTGA. CDR3 loop: CASSSGTRYNEQFF. CDR3 nucleotides: TGTGCCAGCAGCTCCGGGACAAGGTACAATGAGCAGTTCTTC.

In its sample, this clonotype was seen many times. The J gene is TRBJ1-2, the V gene TRBV28; D remains ambiguous. The V end was cut by 7 bases, the J end by 2 bases, with 17 bases between. Germline V gives CDR1 MDHEN, CDR2 SYDVKM. This CDR3 region has 15 residues. CDR3 region: CASTSPSGRNYGYTF. The CDR3 nucleotides read TGTGCCAGCACCTCGCCTAGCGGACGAAACTATGGCTACACCTTC.

The rearrangement uses TRBV5-1 and TRBJ2-1, with D possibly TRBD2 on 6 matching bases. V was cut by 5 bases and J by 4 bases, with 16 bases left in between. The CDR3 is 15 residues long. Looked up from germline, CDR1 is SGHRS and CDR2 is YFSETQ. The CDR3 sequence: CASSSESGRYNEQFF. CDR3 nucleotides: TGCGCCAGCAGTTCCGAGAGCGGGCGATACAATGAGCAGTTCTTC.

The chain combines TRBV14 with TRBJ1-2; D possibly corresponds to TRBD1 (6 bases). The germline V gene encodes CDR1 SGHDN and CDR2 FVKESK. V was clipped by 2 bases and J by 5 bases, with 12 bases between them. The CDR3 runs 14 residues. In DNA, the CDR3 is TGTGCCAGCAGCCAACAACAGGGACCTTATGGCTACACCTTC. The encoded protein is CASSQQQGPYGYTF. The variable domain in full, completed from reference TRBV14 and TRBJ1-2, reads EAGVTQFPSHSVIEKGQTVTLRCDPISGHDNLYWYRRVMGKEIKFLLHFVKESKQDESGMPNNRFLAERTGGTYSTLKVQPAELEDSGVYFCASSQQQGPYGYTFGSGTRLTVV.

This clonotype was counted between two and nine times. A clone one base away is much larger, so this may be a read error. This rearrangement joins TRBV3-1 to TRBJ1-1; D unresolved. The CDR3 has 13 residues. Germline assignment: CDR1 LGHDT and CDR2 YNNKEL (reference sequence). The CDR3 DNA sequence: TGTACCAGCAGCCAAGGCCCGACCAGGAAAGCTTTCTTT. Translation gives CTSSQGPTRKAFF.